This T cell receptor beta chain was captured in a study of identical twins. TCRdb passed the 5' RACE reads through MiXCR, listing each CDR3 protein once. The sample lists 400,000 to 550,000 distinct CDR3 sequences, approximately 14% seen once, with approximately 1% in the top ten. The table lists this clonotype with many counts. V dropped 5 bases and J dropped 16 bases, with 15 bases sitting between them. The CDR3 runs 11 residues. In germline, CDR1 is SGHRS, CDR2 YFSETQ. These same records also appear under a second study, on yellow fever vaccine responses in identical twins.

The chain links TRBV5-1 to TRBJ1-4, with D maybe TRBD1 (5 bases). Sequencing used CD4+ T cells sorted from blood. This receptor was taken from a woman between 18 and 29 years old in good health. CDR3 in DNA: TGCGCCAGCAGTGCCCAGGGACGCCAGTTTTTT. Protein product: CASSAQGRQFF.